The 27 T cell receptor beta chains reported below all come from one sample, sequenced in a study of regulatory T cells in long-lasting Graves disease. As to time point: newly diagnosed GD, antithyroid drugs for less than 3 months. Construction of the TCR library relied on RNA isolated from PBMCs. Assembly of TCR beta libraries relied on iRepertoire HTBI primers together with Arm-PCR of CDR3 regions. TCRdb recomputed calls from the multiplex PCR reads with MiXCR, one row per CDR3 protein. Here the sample spans roughly 420,000 distinct CDR3 sequences, roughly a sixth being singletons. The starting material was peripheral blood mononuclear cells (PBMCs), obtained at new diagnosis, from a patient treated with antithyroid drugs. The receptors were gathered from a female donor with Graves disease.

This clonotype was observed many times. V and J are TRBV2 and TRBJ2-7; D gene unclear. V shed 6 bases and J shed 0 bases, with 9 bases lying between them. CDR1 is SNHLY, CDR2 FYNNEI, per germline. The CDR3 loop spans 13 amino acids. The CDR3 coding sequence is TGTGCCAGCAGCAACGATCTCTCCTACGAGCAGTACTTC. Its protein is CASSNDLSYEQYF.

In its sample, this clonotype was seen many times. As DNA, the CDR3 is TGTGCCAGCAGCCTAAGTCTAGCGGGGGAGACAAAGCAGCAGTTCTTC. Its protein is CASSLSLAGETKQQFF. This sequence joins TRBV7-9 and TRBJ2-1; 10 bases agree with TRBD2. V was pared by 5 bases and J by 11 bases, with 15 bases of the junction left unmatched. CDR1 is SEHNR, CDR2 FQNEAQ, per germline (reference sequence). This CDR3 is 16 amino acids long.

In this sample, this clonotype turned up many times. This chain connects TRBV7-2 to TRBJ2-3; 7 bases agree with TRBD1. This CDR3 comprises 15 residues. Germline CDR1 reads SGHTA; CDR2 reads FQGNSA. V gave up 5 bases and J gave up 3 bases; unmatched junction bases: 8. The CDR3 nucleotides are TGTGCCAGCAGCCCACAGGGGCCGATTACAGATACGCAGTATTTT. It yields the protein CASSPQGPITDTQYF.

The table lists this clonotype with a few counts. The rearrangement links TRBV20-1 to TRBJ1-4; D is unclear. Trimming took off 5 bases at V and 3 bases at J, with 16 bases between the two ends. The CDR3 has 15 amino acids. Germline CDR1 and CDR2: DFQATT and SNEGSKA (reference sequence). The CDR3 bases are TGCAGTGCTGGACTGGGTGGTAGGGCTAATGAAAAACTGTTTTTT. Translating it yields CSAGLGGRANEKLFF.

A note on this clonotype: With a far larger clone one base away, a read error is the likely cause. The chain employs TRBV3-1 and TRBJ2-3, with unresolved D. The last part of the DNA fits TRBJ1-1 better; the J call may be wrong. Germline V CDR1 and CDR2: LGHDT, YNNKEL (reference sequence). The CDR3 covers 13 residues. CDR3 residues: CASSRDSGVEAFF. CDR3 nucleotide sequence: TGTGCCAGCAGCCGAGATAGTGGAGTTGAAGCTTTCTTT.

This clonotype was observed at least ten times. V and J are TRBV3-1 and TRBJ2-1; TRBD1 aligns across 8 bases. J lost 1 base, V lost 3 bases, and 5 bases had no gene match. Germline-derived CDR1 and CDR2 are LGHDT and YNNKEL (reference sequence). This CDR3 has 16 amino acids. CDR3 sequence: CASSHRGRLSYNEQFF. Written as DNA, the CDR3 is TGTGCCAGCAGCCACAGGGGGCGCTTGTCCTACAATGAGCAGTTCTTC.

V and J are TRBV14 and TRBJ1-1; possible D gene TRBD1, 5 bases. Germline assignment: CDR1 SGHDN and CDR2 FVKESK. The CDR3 extends over 17 amino acids. Trimming stripped 1 base from V and 0 bases from J, with 15 bases between. The DNA for the CDR3 is TGTGCCAGCAGCCAAGGAGGCAGGGTGAGAGTGAACACTGAAGCTTTCTTT. It codes for CASSQGGRVRVNTEAFF.

In regard to this clonotype: A single base separates this from a much larger clone, so it may be a read error. The conserved phenylalanine or tryptophan is not found at the CDR3 terminus, so this likely reflects a read error. This chain links TRBV27 with TRBJ1-2, with D maybe TRBD1 (5 bases). The V and J ends lost 5 bases and 3 bases respectively, with 10 bases between them. Germline CDR1 and CDR2: MNHEY and SMNVEV (reference sequence). The CDR3 sequence is 13 residues long. The CDR3 region has the DNA TGTGCCAGCAGTCCGGGGACCTACTATGGCTACACCCTC. Protein sequence: CASSPGTYYGYTL.

This clonotype occurred a few times. The chain couples TRBV19 to TRBJ2-7; 7 bases fit TRBD2. Germline V CDR1 and CDR2: LNHDA, SQIVND (reference sequence). With 6 bases clipped from V and 5 bases from J, the junction kept 13 bases outside the gene matches. The CDR3 contains 15 residues. The CDR3 region is CASRRGTGLHNEQYF. The DNA of the CDR3 is TGTGCCAGTAGAAGAGGAACGGGACTACATAACGAGCAGTACTTC.

Many counts were recorded for this clonotype. The V and J genes are TRBV28 and TRBJ2-7; unclear D gene. The length of the CDR3 is 14 residues. CDR1 is MDHEN, CDR2 SYDVKM, per germline. Trimming cost V 3 bases and J 2 bases, with 11 bases left between them. The CDR3 region has the DNA TGTGCCAGCAGTTTGGTACAAGAAGCCTACGAGCAGTACTTC. As protein: CASSLVQEAYEQYF.

The chain carries TRBV9 and TRBJ2-5, with 12 bases aligning to TRBD2. CDR3 length: 17 residues. V was clipped by 4 bases and J by 11 bases; unmatched bases: 18. Germline V gene data show CDR1 as SGDLS and CDR2 as YYNGEE. The CDR3 region has the DNA TGTGCCAGCAGCCTGGCTAGCGGGAGGGCCACCTACAATGAGCAGTACTTC. This codes for CASSLASGRATYNEQYF. The variable domain in full, completed from reference TRBV9 and TRBJ2-5, reads DSGVTQTPKHLITATGQRVTLRCSPRSGDLSVYWYQQSLDQGLQFLIQYYNGEERAKGNILERFSAQQFPDLHSELNLSSLELGDSALYFCASSLASGRATYNEQYFGPGTRLLVL.

This clonotype has a count of ten or more. The DNA of the CDR3 is TGTGCCAGCATATCCTGGGGGACAGATCTCTATGGCTACACCTTC. Its protein is CASISWGTDLYGYTF. The gene calls are TRBV28 and TRBJ1-2; TRBD1 matches 7 bases. Germline assignment: CDR1 MDHEN and CDR2 SYDVKM. The CDR3 has 15 amino acids. V lost 7 bases and J lost 4; bases outside the gene matches: 12.

This clonotype was detected many times. The V gene is TRBV12-3 or TRBV12-4, the J gene TRBJ1-6, with D perhaps matching TRBD1 (5 bases). This CDR3 contains 16 residues. Trimming cost V 6 bases and J 5 bases, with 17 bases left between them. Here the CDR3 reads CASSFVVGGNNSPLHF. Here the CDR3 DNA reads TGTGCCAGCAGCTTCGTGGTTGGGGGGAATAATTCACCCCTCCACTTT.

This chain links TRBV7-2 with TRBJ2-4; TRBD2 matches 7 bases. V was clipped by 1 base and J by 5 bases; unmatched bases: 5. This CDR3 region has 15 residues. Germline CDR1 reads SGHTA; CDR2 reads FQGNSA. CDR3 region: CASSLVGGSENIQYF. The CDR3, as DNA: TGTGCCAGCAGCTTAGTCGGCGGGAGTGAAAACATTCAGTACTTC.

With regard to this clonotype: This may arise from a read error, as a much more abundant clone is one base away. The gene calls are TRBV20-1 and TRBJ2-7; a weak D match, TRBD1 (5 bases). The V end was cut by 2 bases, the J end by 3 bases, with 17 bases between. CDR3 size: 15 residues. The germline gives CDR1 DFQATT, CDR2 SNEGSKA (reference sequence). Written as DNA, the CDR3 is TGCAGTGCTAGAACCCGGGCAGGGAAAATCTACGAGCAGTACTTC. It is translated as CSARTRAGKIYEQYF.

The chain carries TRBV9 and TRBJ1-1, with 8 bases that match TRBD1. With 2 bases clipped from V and 3 bases from J, the junction kept 9 bases outside the gene matches. This CDR3 spans 16 amino acids. Per germline, CDR1 SGDLS and CDR2 YYNGEE. The CDR3 loop reads CASSVDPGTGDTEAFF. The CDR3 DNA reads as TGTGCCAGCAGCGTCGACCCAGGGACAGGAGACACTGAAGCTTTCTTT.

This chain connects TRBV12-3 or TRBV12-4 to TRBJ1-3; possible D gene TRBD1, 6 bases. Trimming left V 5 bases short and J 4 bases short, with 15 bases between. The CDR3 runs 15 residues. The CDR3 loop reads CASSVTGSSGNTIYF. The DNA for the CDR3 is TGTGCCAGCAGTGTTACAGGGAGCTCCGGAAACACCATATATTTT.

This clonotype showed up many times. This chain links TRBV20-1 with TRBJ2-7, with D possibly TRBD2 on 6 matching bases. The germline V and J ends were trimmed by 0 bases and 0 bases, with 12 bases remaining between them. This CDR3 region has 15 residues. Per germline, CDR1 DFQATT and CDR2 SNEGSKA (reference sequence). The CDR3 nucleotides read TGCAGTGCTAGAGAAGGGACTCGCCGCTCCTACGAGCAGTACTTC. Protein: CSAREGTRRSYEQYF.

This clonotype was seen ten or more times. This chain joins TRBV4-3 and TRBJ1-1, with 7 bases fitting TRBD1. This CDR3 comprises 13 residues. After removal of 4 bases from V and 3 bases from J, the junction contained 2 bases not matched to a gene. The germline CDR1 and CDR2 sequences are LGHNA and YSLEER. CDR3 in DNA: TGCGCCAGCAGCCTGGGGACAGACACTGAAGCTTTCTTT. Protein sequence: CASSLGTDTEAFF.

The V call is TRBV20-1, the J call TRBJ2-7; D is perhaps TRBD1 or TRBD2 (5 bases each). Trimming pared 6 bases from V and 4 bases from J, leaving 25 bases between. CDR3 length: 16 amino acids. Germline values: CDR1 DFQATT, CDR2 SNEGSKA (reference sequence). CDR3 amino acids: CSAPPTGTGITYEQYF. DNA of the CDR3: TGCAGTGCCCCCCCAACCGGGACGGGGATTACGTACGAGCAGTACTTC.

This clonotype was seen repeatedly, ten times or more. The V call is TRBV5-1, the J call TRBJ1-3; no clear D gene. Germline-derived CDR1 and CDR2 are SGHRS and YFSETQ. V was shortened by 2 bases and J by 4 bases, with 10 bases between the two germline ends. CDR3 size: 14 residues. DNA for the CDR3: TGCGCCAGCAGCTTCACGGAGTCCGGAAACACCATATATTTT. Protein sequence: CASSFTESGNTIYF. Using reference TRBV5-1 and TRBJ1-3 for the parts outside the CDR3, the full variable domain is KAGVTQTPRYLIKTRGQQVTLSCSPISGHRSVSWYQQTPGQGLQFLFEYFSETQRNKGNFPGRFSGRQFSNSRSEMNVSTLELGDSALYLCASSFTESGNTIYFGEGSWLTVV.

This clonotype was observed many times. The CDR3, as DNA: TGTGCCACCAGTGATTATACAGGGTTCGGGGCCAACGTCCTGACTTTC. This gives the protein CATSDYTGFGANVLTF. This chain joins TRBV24-1 and TRBJ2-6, with a possible D match to TRBD1 (6 bases). The CDR3 contains 16 residues. Trimming stripped 2 bases from V and 4 bases from J, with 11 bases between. CDR1 and CDR2 (germline): KGHDR, SFDVKD.

This clonotype was seen at least ten times. The CDR3 spells CASSVGGNNHGNTIYF. The DNA of the CDR3 is TGTGCCAGCAGCGTAGGAGGGAACAACCATGGAAACACCATATATTTT. The chain has TRBV9 and TRBJ1-3; D not resolved. Germline V CDR1 and CDR2: SGDLS, YYNGEE. The CDR3 contains 16 residues. V lost 0 bases, J lost 3 bases, and 13 bases lay in between.

The chain carries TRBV6-1 and TRBJ2-5, with TRBD2 matching over 7 bases. CDR3 length equals 15 residues. V lost 6 bases and J lost 7; bases outside the gene matches: 14. Germline V gives CDR1 MNHNS, CDR2 SASEGT. The CDR3 spells CASSGSPGGEGTQYF. The DNA of the CDR3 is TGTGCCAGCAGCGGGAGTCCGGGGGGAGAAGGGACCCAGTACTTC.

This clonotype was observed a few times. This chain uses TRBV19 with TRBJ1-1; D is uncertain. The CDR3 totals 13 residues. V lost 9 bases, J lost 3 bases, and 14 bases lay in between. The V gene's germline CDR1 is LNHDA and CDR2 SQIVND (reference sequence). The CDR3 region is CASLMTGDTEAFF. The CDR3 DNA follows: TGTGCCAGCCTCATGACCGGGGACACTGAAGCTTTCTTT.

This clonotype has a handful of counts. The rearrangement links TRBV6-5 to TRBJ2-2; D is uncertain. The CDR3 length is 14 residues. Germline loops: CDR1 MNHEY, CDR2 SVGAGI. With 0 bases removed from V and 1 base from J, the gap between germline ends came to 3 bases. DNA of the CDR3: TGTGCCAGCAGTTACTCAGAGAACACCGGGGAGCTGTTTTTT. Its translation: CASSYSENTGELFF.

On this clonotype itself: A far larger clone is off by one base, so a read error is likely. The chain couples TRBV7-2 to TRBJ1-1; D possibly corresponds to TRBD1 (5 bases). The germline V gene encodes CDR1 SGHTA and CDR2 FQGNSA. This CDR3 contains 16 residues. Here the CDR3 reads CASGLRAGQGNTEAFF. The CDR3 DNA reads as TGTGCCAGCGGCTTAAGGGCAGGGCAAGGGAACACTGAAGCTTTCTTT.